This T cell receptor beta chain stems from a study of T cell changes during pregnancy in multiple sclerosis. Assay: immunoSEQ multiplex PCR; the TCRdb copy retains only in-frame clones and omits some. The repertoire consists of roughly 80,000 clones, with under 95% occurring once and the leading ten covering 1.4%. Trimming took 2 bases from V and 2 from J; bases not matched to a gene: 11. This CDR3 spans 19 amino acids. CDR1 and CDR2 (germline): SGHVS, FQNEAQ. This clonotype originated in a female donor with multiple sclerosis, enrolled in a pregnancy study. This sequence joins TRBV7-8 and TRBJ2-2; 10 nucleotides match TRBD2. This sample comprised peripheral blood, obtained before pregnancy. The CDR3: CASSLSLLAGVVNTGELFF. CDR3 DNA: TGTGCCAGCAGCTTATCTCTCCTAGCGGGGGTGGTCAACACCGGGGAGCTGTTTTTT.